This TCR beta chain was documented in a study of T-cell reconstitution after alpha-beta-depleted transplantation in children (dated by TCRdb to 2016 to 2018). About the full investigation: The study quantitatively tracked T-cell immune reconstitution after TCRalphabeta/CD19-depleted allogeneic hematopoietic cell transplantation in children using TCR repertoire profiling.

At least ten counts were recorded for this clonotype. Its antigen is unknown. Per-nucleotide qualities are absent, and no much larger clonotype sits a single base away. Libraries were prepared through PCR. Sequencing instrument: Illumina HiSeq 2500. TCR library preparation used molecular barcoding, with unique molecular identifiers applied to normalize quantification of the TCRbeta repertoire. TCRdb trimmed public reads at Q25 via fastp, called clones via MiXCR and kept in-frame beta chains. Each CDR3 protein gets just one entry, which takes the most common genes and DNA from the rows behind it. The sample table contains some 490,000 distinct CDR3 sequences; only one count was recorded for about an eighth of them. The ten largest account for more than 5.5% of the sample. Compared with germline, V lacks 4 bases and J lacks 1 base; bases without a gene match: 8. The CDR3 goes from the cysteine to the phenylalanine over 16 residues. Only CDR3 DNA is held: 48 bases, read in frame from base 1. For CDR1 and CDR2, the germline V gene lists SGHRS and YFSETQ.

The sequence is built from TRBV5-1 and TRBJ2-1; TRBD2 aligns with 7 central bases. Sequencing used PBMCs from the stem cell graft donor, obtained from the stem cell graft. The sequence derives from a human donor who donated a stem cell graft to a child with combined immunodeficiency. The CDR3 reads CASSTVLGGSYNEQFF. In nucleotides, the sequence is TGCGCCAGCAGCACGGTCCTCGGGGGGTCCTACAATGAGCAGTTCTTC. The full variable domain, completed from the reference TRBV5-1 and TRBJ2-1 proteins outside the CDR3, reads KAGVTQTPRYLIKTRGQQVTLSCSPISGHRSVSWYQQTPGQGLQFLFEYFSETQRNKGNFPGRFSGRQFSNSRSEMNVSTLELGDSALYLCASSTVLGGSYNEQFFGPGTRLTVL.